A single sample is the source of the 29 T cell receptor beta chains below, sequenced in a study of identical twins. TCRdb reanalysed the 5' RACE reads using MiXCR and keeps one entry per CDR3 protein. The sample holds a few hundred thousand distinct CDR3 sequences; over 9.5% are singletons and the top ten take more than 3.5%. Another study also made use of these data, one on yellow fever vaccine responses in identical twins.

The specimen sequenced was memory (CD45RO+) T cells sorted from blood. These receptors were collected from a woman between 18 and 29 years old in good health.

The CDR3 is CASRTGPVSPQHF. CDR3 bases: TGTGCCAGTAGGACGGGGCCGGTCAGCCCCCAGCATTTT. V usage is TRBV19 and J usage is TRBJ1-5, with D maybe TRBD1 (5 bases). Trimming removed 6 bases from V and 10 bases from J, with 16 bases in between. This CDR3 has 13 residues. The germline V gene has CDR1 LNHDA and CDR2 SQIVND (reference sequence). Filled out from reference TRBV19 and TRBJ1-5, the complete variable domain reads DGGITQSPKYLFRKEGQNVTLSCEQNLNHDAMYWYRQDPGQGLRLIYYSQIVNDFQKGDIAEGYSVSREKKESFPLTVTSAQKNPTAFYLCASRTGPVSPQHFGDGTRLSIL.

The CDR3 coding sequence is TGTGCCAGCTCACCACAGTTCGGGGGCACTGAAGCTTTCTTT. Translation: CASSPQFGGTEAFF. The V call is TRBV18, the J call TRBJ1-1; tentative D call: TRBD1 (5 bases). This CDR3 has 14 residues. The V gene lost 1 base and the J gene lost 4 bases, with 10 bases spanning the gap. Germline lookup yields CDR1 KGHSH and CDR2 LQKENI.

The V call is TRBV4-3, the J call TRBJ2-3; the D gene could be TRBD1 or TRBD2 (5 bases each). Trimming removed 1 base at V and 7 bases at J, with 21 bases between. The germline gives CDR1 LGHNA, CDR2 YSLEER. The CDR3 has 17 amino acids. The CDR3 DNA reads TGCGCCAGCAGCCAAGTTTCTGCTCCCGAGGGACCATATACGCAGTATTTT. As protein: CASSQVSAPEGPYTQYF.

The rearrangement links TRBV19 to TRBJ2-2, with D unclear. The CDR3 extends over 14 amino acids. Trimming left V 1 base short and J 0 bases short, with 3 bases between. The V gene's germline CDR1 is LNHDA and CDR2 SQIVND (reference sequence). The CDR3, as DNA: TGTGCCAGTAGTATAGCTGCGAACACCGGGGAGCTGTTTTTT. Its translation: CASSIAANTGELFF.

V and J are TRBV9 and TRBJ2-2, with 8 bases fitting TRBD2. V dropped 3 bases and J dropped 6; count of bases not matched to a gene: 7. Per germline, CDR1 SGDLS and CDR2 YYNGEE. The CDR3 is made up of 15 amino acids. CDR3 in DNA: TGTGCCAGCAGCGCGGGACTAGAGGTGGCCGGGGAGCTGTTTTTT. It is translated as CASSAGLEVAGELFF. The full variable domain, in which reference TRBV9 and TRBJ2-2 provide the parts outside the CDR3, is DSGVTQTPKHLITATGQRVTLRCSPRSGDLSVYWYQQSLDQGLQFLIQYYNGEERAKGNILERFSAQQFPDLHSELNLSSLELGDSALYFCASSAGLEVAGELFFGEGSRLTVL.

This clonotype was detected a few times. The rearrangement uses TRBV7-3 and TRBJ2-3; D might be TRBD1 (5 bases). Trimming removed 1 base at V and 8 bases at J, with 10 bases between. This CDR3 has 13 amino acids. The germline V gene encodes CDR1 SGHTA and CDR2 FQGTGA. CDR3 residues: CASSLSQGGTQYF. DNA for the CDR3: TGTGCCAGCAGCTTAAGTCAGGGCGGTACGCAGTATTTT. The entire variable domain, with the rest obtained from reference TRBV7-3 and TRBJ2-3, is as follows: GAGVSQTPSNKVTEKGKYVELRCDPISGHTALYWYRQSLGQGPEFLIYFQGTGAADDSGLPNDRFFAVRPEGSVSTLKIQRTERGDSAVYLCASSLSQGGTQYFGPGTRLTVL.

This clonotype has a handful of counts. The chain joins TRBV28 to TRBJ2-3; TRBD2 matches at 10 bases. After removal of 2 bases from V and 8 bases from J, the junction contained 13 bases not matched to a gene. CDR1 MDHEN and CDR2 SYDVKM come from the germline V gene. The CDR3 loop spans 17 amino acids. Here the CDR3 reads CASSLPSLAGVRGTQYF. Here the CDR3 DNA reads TGTGCCAGCAGTTTACCTTCCCTAGCGGGAGTCCGCGGTACGCAGTATTTT. Drawing the rest from reference TRBV28 and TRBJ2-3, the complete variable domain is DVKVTQSSRYLVKRTGEKVFLECVQDMDHENMFWYRQDPGLGLRLIYFSYDVKMKEKGDIPEGYSVSREKKERFSLILESASTNQTSMYLCASSLPSLAGVRGTQYFGPGTRLTVL.

This clonotype was picked up many times. The CDR3 coding sequence is TGTGCCAGCAGCTACGCCGGGACTAGCGGGGTTAATGAGCAGTTCTTC. The encoded protein is CASSYAGTSGVNEQFF. The chain employs TRBV7-3 and TRBJ2-1, with TRBD2 identical over 13 bases. V was clipped by 4 bases and J by 7 bases; unmatched bases: 7. This CDR3 contains 16 residues. Germline V gene sequence: CDR1 SGHTA, CDR2 FQGTGA.

The chain combines TRBV18 with TRBJ2-3; the D gene is possibly TRBD1 (5 bases). V gave up 0 bases and J gave up 4 bases, with 14 bases separating them. Looked up from germline, CDR1 is KGHSH and CDR2 is LQKENI. CDR3 length equals 16 residues. The CDR3 DNA sequence: TGTGCCAGCTCACCACCTGGCCTTCAGGGTCCAGATACGCAGTATTTT. Translated: CASSPPGLQGPDTQYF.

V is TRBV28 and J is TRBJ2-1; a weak D match, TRBD1 (5 bases). In germline, CDR1 is MDHEN, CDR2 SYDVKM. This CDR3 is 15 amino acids long. V lost 5 bases and J 8 bases, leaving 19 bases between the germline ends. The CDR3 bases are TGTGCCAGCAGTCCAGAGTCAGGGTGGGGTCATGAGCAGTTCTTC. It codes for CASSPESGWGHEQFF.

This clonotype was seen ten or more times. The chain is built from TRBV20-1 and TRBJ2-5; 10 nucleotides agree with TRBD1. The CDR3 loop spans 16 amino acids. Unmatched junction bases numbered 12, after V lost 5 bases and J lost 3 bases. Germline CDR1 DFQATT, CDR2 SNEGSKA (reference sequence). The CDR3 bases are TGCAGTGCTGGATACCGGGGACAGGGGTTTGAAGAGACCCAGTACTTC. Its protein product is CSAGYRGQGFEETQYF.

This clonotype was found a few times. V usage is TRBV7-9 and J usage is TRBJ2-1; 7 positions agree with TRBD1. There are 15 residues in the CDR3. V was clipped by 5 bases and J by 4 bases; unmatched bases: 8. Germline V gene data show CDR1 as SEHNR and CDR2 as FQNEAQ (reference sequence). The DNA of the CDR3 is TGTGCCAGCAGCAACGACAGGGCCCCTTACAATGAGCAGTTCTTC. It yields the protein CASSNDRAPYNEQFF.

The chain employs TRBV19 and TRBJ1-1; D gene unclear. V was pared by 3 bases and J by 3 bases, with 11 bases between. The CDR3 is made up of 14 amino acids. Germline-derived CDR1 and CDR2 are LNHDA and SQIVND (reference sequence). The DNA for the CDR3 is TGTGCCAGTAGTATCTACACCGGGGACACTGAAGCTTTCTTT. Its protein product is CASSIYTGDTEAFF.

This rearrangement joins TRBV9 to TRBJ1-2, with a possible D match to TRBD1 (5 bases). The germline V gene has CDR1 SGDLS and CDR2 YYNGEE. V lost 4 bases, J lost 6 bases, and 10 bases lay in between. The CDR3 extends over 12 amino acids. The CDR3 bases are TGTGCCAGCAGCCAGAAAGGGGATGGCTACACCTTC. Protein product: CASSQKGDGYTF.

This rearrangement joins TRBV6-1 to TRBJ2-3; tentative D call: TRBD1 (5 bases). From germline, CDR1 is MNHNS and CDR2 SASEGT. Trimming removed 6 bases from V and 0 bases from J, with 10 bases in between. The CDR3 covers 14 residues. CDR3 nucleotides: TGTGCCAGCAGCAGGGTATTTAGCACAGATACGCAGTATTTT. Its translation is CASSRVFSTDTQYF.

This clonotype has more than one count but fewer than ten. The chain recombines TRBV6-1 with TRBJ1-2; 7 nucleotides align to TRBD1. The CDR3 has 14 amino acids. Germline V gene lookup returns CDR1 MNHNS and CDR2 SASEGT. Trimming at V came to 2 bases and at J to 6 bases, leaving 6 bases not matched to a gene. CDR3 protein: CASSENRGRNGYTF. In DNA, the CDR3 is TGTGCCAGCAGTGAAAACAGGGGCCGGAATGGCTACACCTTC.

This clonotype was picked up many times. This chain links TRBV5-1 with TRBJ2-7; TRBD2 matches at 10 bases. V shed 3 bases, J shed 1 base, and the junction held 4 bases outside the gene matches. Germline-derived CDR1 and CDR2 are SGHRS and YFSETQ. CDR3 length: 15 amino acids. The CDR3: CASSSGLAASYEQYF. The CDR3 DNA reads TGCGCCAGCAGCTCCGGACTAGCGGCTTCCTACGAGCAGTACTTC. Using reference TRBV5-1 and TRBJ2-7 for the parts outside the CDR3, the full variable domain is KAGVTQTPRYLIKTRGQQVTLSCSPISGHRSVSWYQQTPGQGLQFLFEYFSETQRNKGNFPGRFSGRQFSNSRSEMNVSTLELGDSALYLCASSSGLAASYEQYFGPGTRLTVT.

This clonotype appeared a few times. The rearrangement uses TRBV3-1 and TRBJ2-5; no clear D. Trimming stripped 0 bases from V and 8 bases from J, with 7 bases between. Per the germline V gene, CDR1 is LGHDT and CDR2 is YNNKEL (reference sequence). The CDR3 runs 12 residues. The CDR3: CASSQDRHTQYF. CDR3 DNA: TGTGCCAGCAGCCAAGATAGGCATACCCAGTACTTC.

The gene calls are TRBV11-3 and TRBJ2-2, with no clear D. CDR1 and CDR2 (germline): SGHNT, YENEEA. This CDR3 spans 17 amino acids. Trimming removed 1 base at V and 0 bases at J, with 12 bases between. CDR3 bases: TGTGCCAGCAGCTTAGCCCAGAATGCTGCGAACACCGGGGAGCTGTTTTTT. Protein: CASSLAQNAANTGELFF.

The rearrangement uses TRBV3-1 and TRBJ1-1, with a possible D match to TRBD1 (5 bases). With 2 bases removed from V and 0 bases from J, the gap between germline ends came to 10 bases. Germline values: CDR1 LGHDT, CDR2 YNNKEL (reference sequence). This CDR3 is 15 amino acids long. Written as DNA, the CDR3 is TGTGCCAGCAGCCAAACGGGGCACCTGAACACTGAAGCTTTCTTT. Protein: CASSQTGHLNTEAFF.

This clonotype has only a few counts. The rearrangement joins TRBV2 to TRBJ1-1; D is unclear. Germline V gene lookup returns CDR1 SNHLY and CDR2 FYNNEI. The CDR3 runs 14 residues. V was trimmed by 3 bases and J by 4 bases, leaving 12 bases between them. This chain's CDR3 is CASSDPTGPTEAFF. The CDR3 nucleotides are TGTGCCAGCAGTGATCCCACCGGTCCCACTGAAGCTTTCTTT.

This clonotype was counted between two and nine times. The V call is TRBV3-1, the J call TRBJ1-1, with D possibly TRBD1 on 6 matching bases. Germline V gives CDR1 LGHDT, CDR2 YNNKEL (reference sequence). Trimming took off 5 bases at V and 5 bases at J, with 12 bases between the two ends. The CDR3 covers 13 residues. CDR3 loop: CASSKVGGTEAFF. In DNA, the CDR3 is TGTGCCAGCAGCAAGGTAGGGGGGACTGAAGCTTTCTTT.

J is TRBJ2-5 and V is TRBV11-2; TRBD1 might be the D (5 bases). The CDR3 runs 14 residues. The V end lost 6 bases, the J end lost 3 bases, and 14 bases lay between the germline ends. The germline CDR1 and CDR2 sequences are SGHAT and FQNNGV. The DNA of the CDR3 is TGTGCCAGCAGAGACAGAGGTAAAGAAGAGACCCAGTACTTC. The encoded protein is CASRDRGKEETQYF.

This clonotype was observed many times. The V gene is TRBV12-3 or TRBV12-4, the J gene TRBJ2-7; D is unresolved. This CDR3 is 13 amino acids long. The ends were cut back, 4 bases at V and 3 bases at J, with 10 bases in the middle. CDR3 region: CASSCPPVYEQYF. The CDR3 DNA reads TGTGCCAGCAGTTGCCCACCGGTCTACGAGCAGTACTTC.

V and J are TRBV2 and TRBJ2-7; D might be TRBD1 (6 bases). V lost 5 bases and J lost 8, with 22 bases in between. Germline CDR1 SNHLY, CDR2 FYNNEI. CDR3 length: 15 amino acids. The CDR3 sequence: CASSLLVGPGDKQYF. CDR3 nucleotide sequence: TGTGCCAGCAGTCTTCTTGTCGGTCCCGGGGACAAGCAGTACTTC.

The V gene is TRBV4-1, the J gene TRBJ2-3, with D hard to call. The germline V gene encodes CDR1 MGHRA and CDR2 YSYEKL. The CDR3 runs to 9 residues. Trimming removed 6 bases at V and 7 bases at J, with 2 bases between. The CDR3 DNA reads as TGCGCCAGCAGTCATACGCAGTATTTT. Translated: CASSHTQYF.

V gene TRBV27 combines with J gene TRBJ2-3; unclear D gene. The CDR3 contains 14 residues. Between the trimmed V and J ends, which lost 6 bases and 3 bases, there was a span of 13 bases. Per germline, CDR1 MNHEY and CDR2 SMNVEV (reference sequence). The CDR3 nucleotides read TGTGCCAGCAGGTCGAGTGGATGGACAGATACGCAGTATTTT. Residues: CASRSSGWTDTQYF.

This clonotype was counted at least ten times. This rearrangement joins TRBV12-3 or TRBV12-4 to TRBJ2-7; D unresolved. V shed 4 bases and J shed 1 base, with 5 bases lying between them. This CDR3 spans 12 amino acids. CDR3 coding DNA: TGTGCCAGCAGTTCAGATTCCTACGAGCAGTACTTC. Amino acid sequence: CASSSDSYEQYF.

V and J are TRBV18 and TRBJ2-7; the match to TRBD1 covers 8 bases. In germline, CDR1 is KGHSH, CDR2 LQKENI. V lost 0 bases and J lost 4; bases outside the gene matches: 8. This CDR3 is built from 16 residues. The CDR3 is CASSPPDRVSGYEQYF. CDR3 DNA sequence: TGTGCCAGCTCACCACCGGACAGGGTATCAGGGTACGAGCAGTACTTC.